The 15 T cell receptor beta chains below come from one sample, sequenced in a study of cytomegalovirus exposure and HLA in healthy donors. 60 Vbeta and 13 Jbeta primers were used in PCR. Sequenced by immunoSEQ multiplex PCR; TCRdb stores in-frame clones only, minus some. The repertoire has some 130,000 clones, about 80% of them found once; the top ten carry about 2%. Sequencing input: PBMCs. These receptors all come from a man aged 25-45 years in good health and CMV-seronegative.

This chain joins TRBV10-3 and TRBJ1-1, with 7 bases identical to TRBD1. Germline V CDR1 and CDR2: ENHRY, SYGVKD. Trimming removed 6 bases from V and 0 bases from J; junction bases left unmatched: 4. CDR3 length: 14 amino acids. This chain's CDR3 is CAISRTGVNTEAFF. The CDR3 bases are TGTGCCATCAGCCGGACAGGCGTGAACACTGAAGCTTTCTTT.

V gene TRBV28 combines with J gene TRBJ2-4; a possible D gene is TRBD1 (7 bases). The germline V gene encodes CDR1 MDHEN and CDR2 SYDVKM. There are 14 residues in the CDR3. Trimming removed 8 bases at V and 8 bases at J, with 19 bases between. CDR3 nucleotides: TGTGCCAGCCAGGGGGGAGGCGGTGCGGACATTCAGTACTTC. Translation: CASQGGGGADIQYF.

The chain recombines TRBV7-9 with TRBJ2-3; 9 nucleotides agree with TRBD1. The germline V gene encodes CDR1 SEHNR and CDR2 FQNEAQ (reference sequence). The CDR3 is 15 residues long. Trimming at V came to 5 bases and at J to 0 bases, leaving 3 bases not matched to a gene. The CDR3 region is CASSTGQGSTDTQYF. CDR3 coding DNA: TGTGCCAGCAGCACCGGACAGGGGAGCACAGATACGCAGTATTTT.

This clone was detected once. The germline gene is not matched at one end of the junction; a read error may be the cause. The V gene is TRBV7-9, the J gene TRBJ1-1; unclear D gene. This CDR3 has 12 amino acids. Germline CDR1 SEHNR, CDR2 FQNEAQ (reference sequence). The CDR3 nucleotides read TGTTCCAGCAGCTTATCAGAAGTTGAAGCTTTCTTT. This translates into CSSSLSEVEAFF.

The chain recombines TRBV9 with TRBJ2-7, with TRBD2 identical over 11 bases. V was pared by 0 bases and J by 5 bases, with 7 bases of the junction left unmatched. Germline CDR1 SGDLS, CDR2 YYNGEE. The CDR3 is 16 residues long. CDR3 sequence: CASSVANPGLADEQYF. The DNA of the CDR3 is TGTGCCAGCAGCGTAGCCAACCCGGGACTAGCGGACGAGCAGTACTTC.

The V gene is TRBV7-9, the J gene TRBJ2-7; 11 bases line up with TRBD2. CDR1 SEHNR and CDR2 FQNEAQ come from the germline V gene (reference sequence). The CDR3 runs 17 residues. V lost 2 bases and J lost 4; bases outside the gene matches: 10. The DNA of the CDR3 is TGTGCCAGCAGCTTACATACTAGCGGGAGAAATGGGTACGAGCAGTACTTC. Translation: CASSLHTSGRNGYEQYF.

This clone was detected only a few times. The genes are TRBV30 and TRBJ2-1, with 9 bases that match TRBD1. CDR1 is GTSNPN and CDR2 is SVGIG in the germline V gene (reference sequence). J lost 9 bases, V lost 3 bases, and 0 bases had no gene match. The CDR3 runs to 11 residues. DNA for the CDR3: TGTGCCTGGAGGACAGGGGGTGAGCAGTTCTTC. Translated: CAWRTGGEQFF.

This sequence joins TRBV10-3 and TRBJ2-7; TRBD2 aligns across 10 bases. This CDR3 contains 14 residues. J gave up 6 bases and V 6 bases, and 8 bases lay outside the gene matches. Germline V gene lookup returns CDR1 ENHRY and CDR2 SYGVKD. CDR3 in DNA: TGTGCCATCAGCACCGGGACTAGCGTCATCGAGCAGTACTTC. Translated, it gives CAISTGTSVIEQYF.

V and J are TRBV5-1 and TRBJ1-1; TRBD1 matches at 9 bases. Trimming at V came to 4 bases and at J to 1 base, leaving 5 bases not matched to a gene. Germline assignment: CDR1 SGHRS and CDR2 YFSETQ. The CDR3 length is 15 residues. DNA of the CDR3: TGCGCCAGCAGCCGCCACAGGGGGCCGAACACTGAAGCTTTCTTT. Translating it yields CASSRHRGPNTEAFF.

The rearrangement joins TRBV6-5 to TRBJ1-2; TRBD1 agrees at 7 bases. Germline V gene data show CDR1 as MNHEY and CDR2 as SVGAGI. V lost 0 bases, J lost 5 bases, and 9 bases stayed unmatched. The CDR3 contains 16 residues. DNA for the CDR3: TGTGCCAGCAGTTACTCCGGGACAGCCCTTGGGTATGGCTACACCTTC. It translates to CASSYSGTALGYGYTF.

The V call is TRBV6-1, the J call TRBJ2-7; D not certain. V shed 6 bases and J shed 4 bases, with 19 bases lying between them. The CDR3 length is 15 residues. CDR1 MNHNS and CDR2 SASEGT come from the germline V gene. CDR3 in DNA: TGTGCCAGCAGACGCGGAGAGATGGGTGTTTACGAGCAGTACTTC. Protein: CASRRGEMGVYEQYF.

V gene TRBV28 combines with J gene TRBJ1-5; 7 bases map to TRBD1. There are 18 residues in the CDR3. Per the germline V gene, CDR1 is MDHEN and CDR2 is SYDVKM. With 5 bases clipped from V and 1 base from J, the junction kept 14 bases outside the gene matches. The CDR3 loop is CASSNPRRGIRSNQPQHF. The CDR3 DNA follows: TGTGCCAGCAGTAACCCCCGCAGGGGGATTCGGAGCAATCAGCCCCAGCATTTT.

Notes on this clone: A junction boundary mismatches the germline segment, possibly from a read error. The chain uses TRBV7-8 and TRBJ2-1, with TRBD2 as a possible D gene (5 bases). The CDR3 is made up of 14 amino acids. Germline V CDR1 and CDR2: SGHVS, FQNEAQ. The CDR3 DNA reads TGTGCCAGCACCTTATTCCGGGAAAACAATGAGCAGTTCTTC. Translating gives CASTLFRENNEQFF. Looking up the rest from reference TRBV7-8 and TRBJ2-1 gives the full variable domain: GAGVSQSPRYKVAKRGQDVALRCDPISGHVSLFWYQQALGQGPEFLTYFQNEAQLDKSGLPSDRFFAERPEGSVSTLKIQRTQQEDSAVYLCASTLFRENNEQFFGPGTRLTVL.

The chain carries TRBV2 and TRBJ2-1; 8 nucleotides align to TRBD2. This CDR3 is built from 18 residues. The ends lost 2 bases at V and 9 bases at J; junction bases unmatched: 18. Germline V gene lookup returns CDR1 SNHLY and CDR2 FYNNEI. The CDR3 coding sequence is TGTGCCAGCAGTGAAAGGCTATGGGTAAGCGGGAGCCTGGGTGAGCAGTTCTTC. It is translated as CASSERLWVSGSLGEQFF.

This clone was seen a few times. This chain's CDR3 is CASSSLSYEQYF. The DNA for the CDR3 is TGTGCCAGCAGCAGTTTATCCTACGAGCAGTACTTC. The chain joins TRBV6-5 to TRBJ2-7, with unresolved D. Germline CDR1 and CDR2: MNHEY and SVGAGI. The V gene lost 6 bases and the J gene lost 1 base, with 7 bases spanning the gap. The CDR3 consists of 12 residues.